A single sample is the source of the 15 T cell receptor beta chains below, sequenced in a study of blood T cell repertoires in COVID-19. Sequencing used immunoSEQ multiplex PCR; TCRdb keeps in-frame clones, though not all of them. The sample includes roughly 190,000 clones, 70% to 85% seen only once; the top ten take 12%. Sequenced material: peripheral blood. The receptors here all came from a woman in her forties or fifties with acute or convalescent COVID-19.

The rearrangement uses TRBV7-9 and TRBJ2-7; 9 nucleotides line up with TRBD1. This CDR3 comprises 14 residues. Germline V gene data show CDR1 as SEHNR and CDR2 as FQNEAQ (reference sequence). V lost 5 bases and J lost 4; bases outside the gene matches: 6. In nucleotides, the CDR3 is TGTGCCAGCAGCCCGTCCGGACAGGGGTACGAGCAGTACTTC. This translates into CASSPSGQGYEQYF. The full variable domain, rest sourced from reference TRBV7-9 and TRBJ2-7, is DTGVSQNPRHKITKRGQNVTFRCDPISEHNRLYWYRQTLGQGPEFLTYFQNEAQLEKSRLLSDRFSAERPKGSFSTLEIQRTEQGDSAMYLCASSPSGQGYEQYFGPGTRLTVT.

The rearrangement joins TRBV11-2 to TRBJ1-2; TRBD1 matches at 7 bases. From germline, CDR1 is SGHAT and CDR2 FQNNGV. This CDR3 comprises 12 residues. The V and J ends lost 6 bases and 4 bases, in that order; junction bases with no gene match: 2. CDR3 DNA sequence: TGTGCCAGCAGAGGGACAGCCTATGGCTACACCTTC. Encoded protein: CASRGTAYGYTF. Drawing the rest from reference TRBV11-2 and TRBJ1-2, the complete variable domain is EAGVAQSPRYKIIEKRQSVAFWCNPISGHATLYWYQQILGQGPKLLIQFQNNGVVDDSQLPKDRFSAERLKGVDSTLKIQPAKLEDSAVYLCASRGTAYGYTFGSGTRLTVV.

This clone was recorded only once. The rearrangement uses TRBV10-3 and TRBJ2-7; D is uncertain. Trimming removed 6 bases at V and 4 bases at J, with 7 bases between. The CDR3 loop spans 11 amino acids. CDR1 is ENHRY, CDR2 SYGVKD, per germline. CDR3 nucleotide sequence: TGTGCCATCAGGGGCGTATACGAGCAGTACTTC. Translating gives CAIRGVYEQYF.

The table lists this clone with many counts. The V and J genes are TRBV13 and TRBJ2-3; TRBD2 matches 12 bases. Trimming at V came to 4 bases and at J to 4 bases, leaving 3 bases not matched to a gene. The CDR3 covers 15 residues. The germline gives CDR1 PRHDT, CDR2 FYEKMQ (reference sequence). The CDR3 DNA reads TGTGCCAGCAGCTCTAGCGGGGGGGCGTCAGATACGCAGTATTTT. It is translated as CASSSSGGASDTQYF.

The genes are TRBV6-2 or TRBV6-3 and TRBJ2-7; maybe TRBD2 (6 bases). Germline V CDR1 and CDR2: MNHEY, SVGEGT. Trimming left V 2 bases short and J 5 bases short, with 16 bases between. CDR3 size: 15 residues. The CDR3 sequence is CASSYRMGGLHEQYF. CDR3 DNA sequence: TGTGCCAGCAGTTACCGTATGGGGGGTTTACACGAGCAGTACTTC.

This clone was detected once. Here the CDR3 reads CASSSNTGTESNQPQHF. In nucleotides, the CDR3 is TGTGCCAGCAGCTCGAACACCGGGACTGAGAGCAATCAGCCCCAGCATTTT. The chain couples TRBV11-3 to TRBJ1-5; TRBD1 is a possible D gene (5 bases). The CDR3 extends over 17 amino acids. V was shortened by 4 bases and J by 1 base, with 17 bases between the two germline ends. Germline assignment: CDR1 SGHNT and CDR2 YENEEA.

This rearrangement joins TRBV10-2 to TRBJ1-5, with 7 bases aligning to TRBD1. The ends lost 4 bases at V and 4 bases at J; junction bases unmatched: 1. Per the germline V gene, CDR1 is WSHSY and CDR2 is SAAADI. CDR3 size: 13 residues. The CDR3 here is CASSAQGNQPQHF. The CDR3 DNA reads TGCGCCAGCAGTGCACAGGGGAATCAGCCCCAGCATTTT.

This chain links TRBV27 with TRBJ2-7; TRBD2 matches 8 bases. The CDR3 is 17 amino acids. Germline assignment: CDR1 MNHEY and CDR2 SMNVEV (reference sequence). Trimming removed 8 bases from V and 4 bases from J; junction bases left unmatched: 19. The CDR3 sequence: CASSHWASGLNLYEQYF. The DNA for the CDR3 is TGTGCCAGCTCTCATTGGGCTAGCGGGTTGAATCTTTACGAGCAGTACTTC.

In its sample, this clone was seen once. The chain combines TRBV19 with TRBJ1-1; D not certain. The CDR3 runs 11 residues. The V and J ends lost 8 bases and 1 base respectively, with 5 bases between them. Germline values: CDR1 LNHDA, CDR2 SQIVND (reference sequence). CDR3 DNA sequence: TGTGCCAGTCTTAGGAACACTGAAGCTTTCTTT. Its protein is CASLRNTEAFF.

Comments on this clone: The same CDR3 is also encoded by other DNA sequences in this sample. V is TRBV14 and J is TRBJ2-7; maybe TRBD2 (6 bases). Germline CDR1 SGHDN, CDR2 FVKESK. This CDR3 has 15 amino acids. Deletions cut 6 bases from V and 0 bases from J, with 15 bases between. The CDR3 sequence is CASSRRDSLSYEQYF. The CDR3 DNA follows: TGTGCCAGCAGTCGCCGGGACTCCCTCTCCTACGAGCAGTACTTC.

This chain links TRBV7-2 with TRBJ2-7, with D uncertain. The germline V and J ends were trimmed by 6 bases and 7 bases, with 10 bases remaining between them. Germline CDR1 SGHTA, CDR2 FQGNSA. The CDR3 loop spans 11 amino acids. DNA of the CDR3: TGTGCCAGCAGTAACTCTTGGGAGCAGTACTTC. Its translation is CASSNSWEQYF.

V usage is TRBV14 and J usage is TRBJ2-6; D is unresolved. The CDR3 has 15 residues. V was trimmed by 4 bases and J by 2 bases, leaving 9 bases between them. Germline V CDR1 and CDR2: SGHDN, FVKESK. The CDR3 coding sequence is TGTGCCAGCAGCCCCGGTGAAACTGGGGCCAACGTCCTGACTTTC. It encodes CASSPGETGANVLTF. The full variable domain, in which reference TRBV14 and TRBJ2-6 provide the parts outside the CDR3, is EAGVTQFPSHSVIEKGQTVTLRCDPISGHDNLYWYRRVMGKEIKFLLHFVKESKQDESGMPNNRFLAERTGGTYSTLKVQPAELEDSGVYFCASSPGETGANVLTFGAGSRLTVL.

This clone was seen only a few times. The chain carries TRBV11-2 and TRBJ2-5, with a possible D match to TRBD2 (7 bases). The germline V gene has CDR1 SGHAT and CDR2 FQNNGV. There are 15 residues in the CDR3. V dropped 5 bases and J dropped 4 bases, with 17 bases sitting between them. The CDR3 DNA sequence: TGTGCCAGCAGCCCCCGTTGGGAGGGGGGAGAGACCCAGTACTTC. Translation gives CASSPRWEGGETQYF.

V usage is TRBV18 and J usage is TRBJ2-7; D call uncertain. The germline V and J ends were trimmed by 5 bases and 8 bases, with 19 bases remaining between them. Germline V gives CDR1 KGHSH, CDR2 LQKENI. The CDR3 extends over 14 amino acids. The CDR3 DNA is TGTGCCAGCTCATTCGACCCAGTTACTACGAAGCAGTACTTC. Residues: CASSFDPVTTKQYF.

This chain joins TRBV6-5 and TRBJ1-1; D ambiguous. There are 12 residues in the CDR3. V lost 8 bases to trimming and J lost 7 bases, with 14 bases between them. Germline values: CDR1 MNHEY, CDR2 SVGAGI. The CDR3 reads CASPSPFGEAFF. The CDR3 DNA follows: TGTGCCAGCCCCTCCCCCTTCGGTGAAGCTTTCTTT.